Below, 9 T cell receptor beta chains from the same sample are listed, as sequenced in a study of blood T cell repertoires in COVID-19. Assay: immunoSEQ multiplex PCR; the TCRdb copy retains only in-frame clones and omits some. The sample shows 310,000 or so clones, over 80% of them seen only once. Material for sequencing was PBMCs or T cells enriched from blood (not recorded which). The receptors originated from a woman under 30 who had recovered from COVID-19.

V and J are TRBV5-6 and TRBJ1-5; a weak D match, TRBD1 (5 bases). The CDR3 consists of 13 residues. V lost 1 base to trimming and J lost 5 bases, with 7 bases between them. Germline V CDR1 and CDR2: SGHDT, YYEEEE. The CDR3 spells CASSLQGDQPQHF. CDR3 coding DNA: TGTGCCAGCAGCTTGCAAGGGGATCAGCCCCAGCATTTT.

V gene TRBV6-1 combines with J gene TRBJ1-2, with 8 bases fitting TRBD1. With V trimmed by 0 bases and J by 6 bases, 3 bases remained unmatched. The CDR3 is 14 residues long. From germline, CDR1 is MNHNS and CDR2 SASEGT. CDR3 amino acids: CASSEATGEDGYTF. CDR3 bases: TGTGCCAGCAGTGAAGCGACAGGGGAGGATGGCTACACCTTC.

The genes are TRBV28 and TRBJ2-1; TRBD1 matches 10 bases. The germline V gene has CDR1 MDHEN and CDR2 SYDVKM. CDR3 length: 17 amino acids. The trim removed 2 bases at V and 3 bases at J, leaving 7 bases unmatched. CDR3 sequence: CASSLRRDRGGYNEQFF. CDR3 DNA sequence: TGTGCCAGCAGTTTAAGGCGGGACAGGGGAGGCTACAATGAGCAGTTCTTC.

Here the CDR3 DNA reads TGTGCCAGCCCTGCCACCAACAACTATAACTATGGCTACACCTTC. This codes for CASPATNNYNYGYTF. The chain joins TRBV28 to TRBJ1-2; no clear D gene. The CDR3 is made up of 15 amino acids. CDR1 is MDHEN, CDR2 SYDVKM, per germline. V was trimmed by 8 bases and J by 1 base, leaving 17 bases between them.

The V and J genes are TRBV3-1 (or the pseudogene TRBV3-2) and TRBJ1-1; D uncertain. This CDR3 has 13 residues. V lost 1 base, J lost 1 base, and 4 bases lay in between. Looked up from germline, CDR1 is LGHDT and CDR2 is YNNKEL (reference sequence). CDR3 in DNA: TGTGCCAGCAGCCAAGTACAGAACACTGAAGCTTTCTTT. Its translation: CASSQVQNTEAFF.

This chain links TRBV6-1 with TRBJ2-2, with 7 bases fitting TRBD2. The V gene's germline CDR1 is MNHNS and CDR2 SASEGT. Trimming at V came to 2 bases and at J to 5 bases, leaving 11 bases not matched to a gene. The CDR3 spans 17 residues. The CDR3 region is CASSEMLIREGTGELFF. The CDR3, as DNA: TGTGCCAGCAGTGAAATGTTGATCAGGGAGGGAACCGGGGAGCTGTTTTTT.

In its sample, this clone was seen a few times. This chain connects TRBV19 to TRBJ1-4; D possibly corresponds to TRBD1 (5 bases). V lost 8 bases, J lost 0 bases, and 19 bases lay in between. CDR1 and CDR2 (germline): LNHDA, SQIVND (reference sequence). The CDR3 runs 17 residues. As DNA, the CDR3 is TGTGCCAGTGGCCATGGAGGGACGGCAGCAACTAATGAAAAACTGTTTTTT. It codes for CASGHGGTAATNEKLFF.

The chain links TRBV28 to TRBJ1-6, with 9 bases matching TRBD1. V dropped 7 bases and J dropped 6; count of bases not matched to a gene: 16. The length of the CDR3 is 18 residues. CDR1 is MDHEN, CDR2 SYDVKM, per germline. CDR3 sequence: CASTRLGGGTGSNSPLHF. The CDR3 region has the DNA TGTGCCAGCACCCGGTTAGGGGGTGGGACAGGGAGTAATTCACCCCTCCACTTT.

J is TRBJ1-1 and V is TRBV6-5; tentative D call: TRBD1 (5 bases). Deletions cut 4 bases from V and 9 bases from J, with 12 bases between. The CDR3 is made up of 12 amino acids. Germline values: CDR1 MNHEY, CDR2 SVGAGI. The CDR3 spells CASSSGLSQAFF. The CDR3, as DNA: TGTGCCAGCAGTTCGGGACTCTCACAAGCTTTCTTT.